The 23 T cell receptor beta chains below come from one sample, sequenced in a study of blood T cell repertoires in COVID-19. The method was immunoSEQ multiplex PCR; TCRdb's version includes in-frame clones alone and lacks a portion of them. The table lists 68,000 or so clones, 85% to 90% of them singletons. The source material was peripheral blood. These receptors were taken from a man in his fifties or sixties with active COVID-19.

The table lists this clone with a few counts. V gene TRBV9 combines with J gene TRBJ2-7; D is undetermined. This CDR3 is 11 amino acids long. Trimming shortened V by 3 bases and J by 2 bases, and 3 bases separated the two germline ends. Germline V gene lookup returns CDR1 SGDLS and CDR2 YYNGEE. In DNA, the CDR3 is TGTGCCAGCAGCGACACCTACGAGCAGTACTTC. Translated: CASSDTYEQYF.

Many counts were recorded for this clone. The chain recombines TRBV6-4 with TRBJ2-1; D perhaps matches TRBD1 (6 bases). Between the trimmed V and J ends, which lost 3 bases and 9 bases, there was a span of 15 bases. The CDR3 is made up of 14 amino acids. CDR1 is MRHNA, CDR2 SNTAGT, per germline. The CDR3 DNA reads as TGTGCCAGCAGTGAACAGCCCGAAGGGGGTGAGCAGTTCTTC. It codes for CASSEQPEGGEQFF.

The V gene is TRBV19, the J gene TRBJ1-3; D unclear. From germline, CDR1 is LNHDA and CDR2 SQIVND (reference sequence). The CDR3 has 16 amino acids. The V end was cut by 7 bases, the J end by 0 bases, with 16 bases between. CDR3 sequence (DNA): TGTGCCAGTACCCTTGGGAGGGAAGCCTCTGGAAACACCATATATTTT. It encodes CASTLGREASGNTIYF.

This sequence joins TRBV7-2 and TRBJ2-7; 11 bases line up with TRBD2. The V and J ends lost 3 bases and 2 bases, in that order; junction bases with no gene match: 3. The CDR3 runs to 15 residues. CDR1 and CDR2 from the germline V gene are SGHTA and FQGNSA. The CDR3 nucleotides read TGTGCCAGCAGCTTTTCACTAGCGGGGGCCTACGAGCAGTACTTC. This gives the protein CASSFSLAGAYEQYF.

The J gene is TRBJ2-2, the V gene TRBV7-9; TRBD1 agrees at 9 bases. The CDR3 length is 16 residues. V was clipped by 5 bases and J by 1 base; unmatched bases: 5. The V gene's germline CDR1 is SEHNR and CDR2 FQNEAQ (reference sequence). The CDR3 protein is CASSPPGQGNTGELFF. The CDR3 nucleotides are TGTGCCAGCAGCCCACCGGGACAGGGGAACACCGGGGAGCTGTTTTTT.

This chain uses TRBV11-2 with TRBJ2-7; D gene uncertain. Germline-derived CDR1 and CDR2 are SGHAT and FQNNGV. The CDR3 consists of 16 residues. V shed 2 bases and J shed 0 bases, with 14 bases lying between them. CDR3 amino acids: CASSLFFRPSSYEQYF. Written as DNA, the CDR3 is TGTGCCAGCAGCTTATTTTTCAGGCCAAGCTCCTACGAGCAGTACTTC.

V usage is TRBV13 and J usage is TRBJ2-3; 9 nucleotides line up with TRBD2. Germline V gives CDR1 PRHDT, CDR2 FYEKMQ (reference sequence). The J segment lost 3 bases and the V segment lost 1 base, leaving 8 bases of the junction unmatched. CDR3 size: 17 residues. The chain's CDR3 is CASSLASGAYTTDTQYF. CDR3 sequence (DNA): TGTGCCAGCAGCTTAGCTAGCGGGGCTTACACGACAGATACGCAGTATTTT.

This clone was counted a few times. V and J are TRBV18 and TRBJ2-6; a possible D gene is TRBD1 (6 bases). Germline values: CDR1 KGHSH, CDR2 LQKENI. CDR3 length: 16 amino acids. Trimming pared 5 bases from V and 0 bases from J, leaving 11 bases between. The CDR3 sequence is CASSADRNSGANVLTF. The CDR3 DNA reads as TGTGCCAGCTCAGCGGACAGAAACTCTGGGGCCAACGTCCTGACTTTC.

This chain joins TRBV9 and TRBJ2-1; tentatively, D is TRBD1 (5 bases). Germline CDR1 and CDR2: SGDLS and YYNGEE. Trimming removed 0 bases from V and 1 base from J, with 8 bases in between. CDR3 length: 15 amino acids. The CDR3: CASSVGRASYNEQFF. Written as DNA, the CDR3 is TGTGCCAGCAGCGTAGGCAGGGCGTCCTACAATGAGCAGTTCTTC.

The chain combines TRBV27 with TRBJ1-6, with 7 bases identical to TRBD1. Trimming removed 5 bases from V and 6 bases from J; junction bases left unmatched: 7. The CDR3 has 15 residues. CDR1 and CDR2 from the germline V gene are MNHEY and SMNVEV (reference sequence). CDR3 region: CASSIIGTANSPLHF. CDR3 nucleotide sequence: TGTGCCAGCAGTATAATCGGGACAGCTAATTCACCCCTCCACTTT.

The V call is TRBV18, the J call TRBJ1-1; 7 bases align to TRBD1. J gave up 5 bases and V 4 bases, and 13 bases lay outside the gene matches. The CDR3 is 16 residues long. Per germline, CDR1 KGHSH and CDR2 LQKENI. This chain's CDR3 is CASSLYLGGLGTEAFF. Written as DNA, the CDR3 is TGTGCCAGCTCACTGTATCTAGGGGGCTTGGGGACTGAAGCTTTCTTT.

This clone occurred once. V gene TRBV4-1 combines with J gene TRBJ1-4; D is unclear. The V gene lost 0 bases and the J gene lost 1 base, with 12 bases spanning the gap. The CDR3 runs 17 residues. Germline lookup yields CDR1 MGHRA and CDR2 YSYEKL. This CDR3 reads CASSQESSVLTNEKLFF. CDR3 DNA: TGCGCCAGCAGCCAAGAGTCATCAGTCTTAACTAATGAAAAACTGTTTTTT.

The CDR3 DNA sequence: TGCGCCACCTCCGGGGACAGAAGTAATGAAAAACTGTTTTTT. It codes for CATSGDRSNEKLFF. V usage is TRBV4-1 and J usage is TRBJ1-4, with 7 bases aligning to TRBD1. The germline gives CDR1 MGHRA, CDR2 YSYEKL. The ends lost 10 bases at V and 4 bases at J; junction bases unmatched: 9. This CDR3 region has 14 residues.

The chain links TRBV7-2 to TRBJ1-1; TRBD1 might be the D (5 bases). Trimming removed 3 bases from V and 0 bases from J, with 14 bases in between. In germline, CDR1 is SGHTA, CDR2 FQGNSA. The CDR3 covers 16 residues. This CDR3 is CASSFNPGVLNTEAFF. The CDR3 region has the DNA TGTGCCAGCAGCTTTAACCCGGGGGTATTGAACACTGAAGCTTTCTTT.

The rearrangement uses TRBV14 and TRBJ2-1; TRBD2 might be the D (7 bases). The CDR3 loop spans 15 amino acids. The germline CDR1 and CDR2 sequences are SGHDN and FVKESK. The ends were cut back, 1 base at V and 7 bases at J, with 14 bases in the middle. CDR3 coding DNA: TGTGCCAGCAGCCAAGTTACCAGGGGAGGGAATGAGCAGTTCTTC. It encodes CASSQVTRGGNEQFF.

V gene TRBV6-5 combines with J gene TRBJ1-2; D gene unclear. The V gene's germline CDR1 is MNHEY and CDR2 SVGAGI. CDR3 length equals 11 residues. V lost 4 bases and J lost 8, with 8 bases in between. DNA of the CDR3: TGTGCCAGCAGTTCCGGGTTAGGCTACACCTTC. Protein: CASSSGLGYTF.

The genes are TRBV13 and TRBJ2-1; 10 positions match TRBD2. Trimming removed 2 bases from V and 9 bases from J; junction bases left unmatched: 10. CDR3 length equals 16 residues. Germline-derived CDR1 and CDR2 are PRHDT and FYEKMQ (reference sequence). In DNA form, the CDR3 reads TGTGCCAGCAGCTTAAGGGGCACTAGCGGGGATGGTGAGCAGTTCTTC. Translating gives CASSLRGTSGDGEQFF.

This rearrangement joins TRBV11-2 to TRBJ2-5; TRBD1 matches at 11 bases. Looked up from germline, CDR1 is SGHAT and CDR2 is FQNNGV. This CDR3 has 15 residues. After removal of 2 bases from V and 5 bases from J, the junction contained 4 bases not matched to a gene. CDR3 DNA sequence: TGTGCCAGCAGCTTAAGGACAGGGGGCACGGAGACCCAGTACTTC. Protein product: CASSLRTGGTETQYF.

The CDR3 spells CASSLEQTNQETQYF. As DNA, the CDR3 is TGTGCCAGCAGCTTGGAACAGACTAACCAAGAGACCCAGTACTTC. V usage is TRBV5-6 and J usage is TRBJ2-5, with D maybe TRBD2 (5 bases). CDR3 size: 15 residues. Germline CDR1 and CDR2: SGHDT and YYEEEE. Trimming took off 0 bases at V and 0 bases at J, with 9 bases between the two ends.

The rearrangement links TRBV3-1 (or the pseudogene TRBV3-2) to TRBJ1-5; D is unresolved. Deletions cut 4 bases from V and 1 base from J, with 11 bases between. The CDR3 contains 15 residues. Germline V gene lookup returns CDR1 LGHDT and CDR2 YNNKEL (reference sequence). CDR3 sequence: CASSPAGGSNQPQHF. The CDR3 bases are TGTGCCAGCAGCCCCGCAGGAGGGAGCAATCAGCCCCAGCATTTT.

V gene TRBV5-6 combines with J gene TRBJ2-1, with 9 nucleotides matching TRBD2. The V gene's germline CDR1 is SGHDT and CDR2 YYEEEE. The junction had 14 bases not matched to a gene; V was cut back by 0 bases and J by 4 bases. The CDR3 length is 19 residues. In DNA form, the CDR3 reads TGTGCCAGCAGCTTGGAGGCTAGCGGGGCGACATCCCGATACAATGAGCAGTTCTTC. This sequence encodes CASSLEASGATSRYNEQFF. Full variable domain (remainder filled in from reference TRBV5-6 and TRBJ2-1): DAGVTQSPTHLIKTRGQQVTLRCSPKSGHDTVSWYQQALGQGPQFIFQYYEEEERQRGNFPDRFSGHQFPNYSSELNVNALLLGDSALYLCASSLEASGATSRYNEQFFGPGTRLTVL.

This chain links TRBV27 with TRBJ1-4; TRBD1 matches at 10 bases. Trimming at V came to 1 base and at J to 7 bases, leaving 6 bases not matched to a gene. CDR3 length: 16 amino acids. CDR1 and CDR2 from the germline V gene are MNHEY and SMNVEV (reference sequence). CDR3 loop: CASSLWPGQGTEKLFF. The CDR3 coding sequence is TGTGCCAGCAGTTTATGGCCGGGACAGGGGACTGAAAAACTGTTTTTT. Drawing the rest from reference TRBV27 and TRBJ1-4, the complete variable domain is EAQVTQNPRYLITVTGKKLTVTCSQNMNHEYMSWYRQDPGLGLRQIYYSMNVEVTDKGDVPEGYKVSRKEKRNFPLILESPSPNQTSLYFCASSLWPGQGTEKLFFGSGTQLSVL.

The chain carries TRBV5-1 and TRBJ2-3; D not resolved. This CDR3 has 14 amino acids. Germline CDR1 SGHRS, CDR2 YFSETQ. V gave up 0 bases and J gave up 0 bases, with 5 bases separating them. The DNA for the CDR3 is TGCGCCAGCAGCTTGGACGGGAGCACAGATACGCAGTATTTT. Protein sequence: CASSLDGSTDTQYF.